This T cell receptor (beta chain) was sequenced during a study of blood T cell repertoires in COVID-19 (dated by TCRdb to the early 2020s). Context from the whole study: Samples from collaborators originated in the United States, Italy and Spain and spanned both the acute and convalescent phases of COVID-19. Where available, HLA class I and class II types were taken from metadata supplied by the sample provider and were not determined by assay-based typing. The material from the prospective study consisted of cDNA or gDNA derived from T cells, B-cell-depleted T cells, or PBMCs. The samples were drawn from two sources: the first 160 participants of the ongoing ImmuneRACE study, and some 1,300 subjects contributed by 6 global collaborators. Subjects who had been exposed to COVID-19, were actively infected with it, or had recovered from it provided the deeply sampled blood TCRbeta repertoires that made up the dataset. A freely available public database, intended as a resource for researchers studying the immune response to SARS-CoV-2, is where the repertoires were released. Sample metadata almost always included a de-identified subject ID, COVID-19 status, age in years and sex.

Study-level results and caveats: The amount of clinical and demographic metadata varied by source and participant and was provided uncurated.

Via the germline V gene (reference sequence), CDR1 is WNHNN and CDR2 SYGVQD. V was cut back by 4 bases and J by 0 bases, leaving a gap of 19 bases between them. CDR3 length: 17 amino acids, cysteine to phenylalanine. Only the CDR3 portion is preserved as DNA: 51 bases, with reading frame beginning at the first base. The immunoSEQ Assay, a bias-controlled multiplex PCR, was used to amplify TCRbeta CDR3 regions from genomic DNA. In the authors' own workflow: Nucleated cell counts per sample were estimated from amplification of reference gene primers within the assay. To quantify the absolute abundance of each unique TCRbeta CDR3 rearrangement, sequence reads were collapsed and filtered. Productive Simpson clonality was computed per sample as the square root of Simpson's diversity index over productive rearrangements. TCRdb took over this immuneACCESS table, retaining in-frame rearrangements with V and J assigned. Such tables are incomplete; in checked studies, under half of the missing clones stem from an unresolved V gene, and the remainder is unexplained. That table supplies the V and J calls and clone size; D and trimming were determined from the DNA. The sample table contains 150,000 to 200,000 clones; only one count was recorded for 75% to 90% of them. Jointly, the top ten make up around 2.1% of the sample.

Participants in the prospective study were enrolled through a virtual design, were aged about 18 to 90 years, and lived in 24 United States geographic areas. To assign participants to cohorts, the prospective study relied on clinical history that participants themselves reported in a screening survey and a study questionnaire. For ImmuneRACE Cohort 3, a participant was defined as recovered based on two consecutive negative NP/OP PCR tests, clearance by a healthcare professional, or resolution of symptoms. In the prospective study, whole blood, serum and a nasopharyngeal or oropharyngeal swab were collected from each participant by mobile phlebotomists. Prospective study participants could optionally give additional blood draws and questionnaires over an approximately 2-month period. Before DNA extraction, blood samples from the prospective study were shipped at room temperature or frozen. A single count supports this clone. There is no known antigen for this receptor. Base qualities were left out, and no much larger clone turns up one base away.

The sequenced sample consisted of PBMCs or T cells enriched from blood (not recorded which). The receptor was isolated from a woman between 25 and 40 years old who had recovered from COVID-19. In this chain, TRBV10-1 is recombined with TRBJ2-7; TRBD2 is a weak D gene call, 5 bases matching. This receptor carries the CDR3 CASSATLWERISYEQYF. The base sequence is TGCGCCAGCAGTGCTACCTTGTGGGAGCGGATCTCCTACGAGCAGTACTTC.